Below are 19 T cell receptor beta chains sequenced from a single sample in a study of T-cell reconstitution after alpha-beta-depleted transplantation in children. Unique molecular identifiers featured in how the TCRbeta library was prepared. TCRdb processed the PCR reads anew with MiXCR; each CDR3 protein has one entry. The table lists about 540,000 distinct CDR3 sequences, around 18% of them singletons. The sequences come from PBMCs from the stem cell graft donor, collected from the stem cell graft. All receptors derive from a human donor who donated a stem cell graft to a child with acute lymphoblastic leukemia.

The genes are TRBV20-1 and TRBJ1-1; weak D call: TRBD1 (6 bases). This CDR3 has 14 residues. In germline, CDR1 is DFQATT, CDR2 SNEGSKA (reference sequence). The ends were cut back, 1 base at V and 4 bases at J, with 13 bases in the middle. This chain's CDR3 is CSARGGRRATEAFF. CDR3 in DNA: TGCAGTGCTAGAGGGGGGCGTAGGGCCACTGAAGCTTTCTTT.

This clonotype was counted a few times. The genes are TRBV7-9 and TRBJ2-1; D gene uncertain. The CDR3 runs 12 residues. Germline lookup yields CDR1 SEHNR and CDR2 FQNEAQ (reference sequence). V was trimmed by 5 bases and J by 7 bases, leaving 9 bases between them. The chain's CDR3 is CASSNSDNEQFF. The CDR3 DNA reads as TGTGCCAGCAGCAATAGTGATAATGAGCAGTTCTTC.

Only a few counts were recorded for this clonotype. The V call is TRBV24-1, the J call TRBJ2-1; 8 bases fit TRBD2. The V segment lost 1 base and the J segment 0 bases; nucleotides outside the gene matches: 4. CDR3 size: 17 residues. CDR1 and CDR2 (germline): KGHDR, SFDVKD. CDR3 sequence (DNA): TGTGCCACCAGTGATTTAACTAGCGGCTACTCCTACAATGAGCAGTTCTTC. It is translated as CATSDLTSGYSYNEQFF.

The rearrangement uses TRBV7-9 and TRBJ1-2; D possibly corresponds to TRBD1 (5 bases). Germline CDR1 is SEHNR and CDR2 is FQNEAQ (reference sequence). The length of the CDR3 is 14 residues. Trimming shortened V by 6 bases and J by 0 bases, and 11 bases separated the two germline ends. CDR3 nucleotide sequence: TGTGCCAGCAGGCCCGTGACAGCTAACTATGGCTACACCTTC. Protein product: CASRPVTANYGYTF.

This clonotype has a handful of counts. CDR3 residues: CSARSGTAPGPEAFF. The CDR3 coding sequence is TGCAGTGCTAGATCTGGGACCGCCCCGGGCCCTGAAGCTTTCTTT. The chain has TRBV20-1 and TRBJ1-1; maybe TRBD1 (5 bases). Trimming pared 2 bases from V and 6 bases from J, leaving 19 bases between. CDR3 length: 15 amino acids. The germline V gene encodes CDR1 DFQATT and CDR2 SNEGSKA (reference sequence).

This rearrangement joins TRBV4-1 to TRBJ2-7; 8 positions agree with TRBD1. V shed 4 bases, J shed 6 bases, and the junction held 11 bases outside the gene matches. The CDR3 sequence is 15 residues long. The germline CDR1 and CDR2 sequences are MGHRA and YSYEKL. CDR3 sequence reads: CASSPEPGQDLEQYF. The CDR3 nucleotides are TGCGCCAGCAGCCCCGAGCCGGGACAGGATCTCGAGCAGTACTTC.

CDR3 sequence (DNA): TGTGCCAGCAGCGTTCCCCCGGACAGTTACAATGAGCAGTTCTTC. Protein product: CASSVPPDSYNEQFF. The V gene is TRBV9, the J gene TRBJ2-1; maybe TRBD1 (6 bases). V was shortened by 2 bases and J by 4 bases, with 13 bases between the two germline ends. This CDR3 has 15 amino acids. In germline, CDR1 is SGDLS, CDR2 YYNGEE.

The chain links TRBV5-1 to TRBJ2-7, with D possibly being TRBD1 or TRBD2 (5 bases each). Germline loops: CDR1 SGHRS, CDR2 YFSETQ. Trimming left V 6 bases short and J 3 bases short, with 16 bases between. This CDR3 is 14 amino acids long. The CDR3 loop is CASTNRLGVYEQYF. CDR3 nucleotides: TGCGCCAGCACCAACAGGCTCGGGGTCTACGAGCAGTACTTC.

This clonotype turned up a few times. This rearrangement joins TRBV29-1 to TRBJ1-1; D gene ambiguous. Trimming removed 5 bases from V and 1 base from J, with 11 bases in between. Germline V lookup: CDR1 SQVTM, CDR2 ANQGSEA. CDR3 length: 13 amino acids. This CDR3 reads CSVPSRGNTEAFF. CDR3 DNA: TGCAGCGTTCCTTCCAGAGGGAACACTGAAGCTTTCTTT.

This clonotype turned up a few times. V is TRBV20-1 and J is TRBJ2-7; D call uncertain. CDR1 is DFQATT, CDR2 SNEGSKA, per germline (reference sequence). V lost 6 bases and J 2 bases, leaving 8 bases between the germline ends. This CDR3 is built from 11 residues. CDR3 loop: CSAADPYEQYF. The CDR3 DNA sequence: TGCAGTGCCGCGGACCCCTACGAGCAGTACTTC.

The chain links TRBV24-1 to TRBJ2-7; D gene ambiguous. The CDR3 spans 13 residues. Germline CDR1 is KGHDR and CDR2 is SFDVKD. The germline V and J ends were trimmed by 3 bases and 8 bases, with 13 bases remaining between them. CDR3 amino acids: CATSDPSAAKQYF. The CDR3 region has the DNA TGTGCCACCAGTGATCCGAGTGCGGCGAAGCAGTACTTC.

The V gene is TRBV18, the J gene TRBJ2-1; weak D call: TRBD1 (6 bases). This CDR3 comprises 15 residues. V lost 0 bases and J lost 2, with 8 bases in between. Germline CDR1 KGHSH, CDR2 LQKENI. The CDR3 region is CASSPPGATYNEQFF. The CDR3, as DNA: TGTGCCAGCTCACCACCGGGGGCGACCTACAATGAGCAGTTCTTC. The full variable domain, completed using reference TRBV18 and TRBJ2-1, is NAGVMQNPRHLVRRRGQEARLRCSPMKGHSHVYWYRQLPEEGLKFMVYLQKENIIDESGMPKERFSAEFPKEGPSILRIQQVVRGDSAAYFCASSPPGATYNEQFFGPGTRLTVL.

The rearrangement joins TRBV9 to TRBJ2-2; 8 positions agree with TRBD2. Germline trimming cut 4 bases from V and 5 bases from J; bases unmatched to any gene: 7. CDR3 length: 15 amino acids. Germline CDR1 is SGDLS and CDR2 is YYNGEE. The DNA of the CDR3 is TGTGCCAGCAGCTGGAGCGGGAGCGGGACCGGGGAGCTGTTTTTT. This translates into CASSWSGSGTGELFF.

The J gene is TRBJ2-2, the V gene TRBV5-1; TRBD2 might be the D (7 bases). The CDR3 consists of 16 residues. CDR1 and CDR2 (germline): SGHRS, YFSETQ. V was cut by 1 base and J by 4 bases, with 14 bases left in between. CDR3 coding DNA: TGCGCCAGCAGCTTGACCGGGGGGCGGGCCACCGGGGAGCTGTTTTTT. Amino acids: CASSLTGGRATGELFF.

J is TRBJ2-7 and V is TRBV20-1; no clear D. The V gene lost 0 bases and the J gene lost 1 base, with 13 bases spanning the gap. Germline values: CDR1 DFQATT, CDR2 SNEGSKA (reference sequence). The CDR3 sequence is 15 residues long. In DNA, the CDR3 is TGCAGTGCTAGAGATTGGGCAGTTCTTTCCTACGAGCAGTACTTC. Translated, it gives CSARDWAVLSYEQYF.

This clonotype showed up just a few times. The CDR3 nucleotides are TGTGCCAGCAGTTACTCCGGGACATTCCCCTACGAGCAGTACTTC. Its protein product is CASSYSGTFPYEQYF. The chain links TRBV6-5 to TRBJ2-7, with D possibly matching TRBD1 (6 bases). The germline V and J ends were trimmed by 0 bases and 2 bases, with 11 bases remaining between them. CDR1 and CDR2 (germline): MNHEY, SVGAGI. The CDR3 is 15 amino acids.

The genes are TRBV15 and TRBJ1-2; tentative D call: TRBD1 (5 bases). Trimming left V 5 bases short and J 1 base short, with 14 bases between. CDR1 is LNHNV, CDR2 YYDKDF, per germline (reference sequence). The CDR3 has 15 amino acids. Here the CDR3 reads CATSGDLRGNYGYTF. CDR3 nucleotide sequence: TGTGCCACCAGCGGGGACCTTCGGGGTAACTATGGCTACACCTTC.

This clonotype has a handful of counts. The chain employs TRBV29-1 and TRBJ2-1; D not resolved. Germline V CDR1 and CDR2: SQVTM, ANQGSEA. CDR3 length: 14 amino acids. V lost 6 bases, J lost 0 bases, and 12 bases lay in between. The chain's CDR3 is CSVPVESSYNEQFF. Here the CDR3 DNA reads TGCAGCGTACCGGTCGAGAGCTCCTACAATGAGCAGTTCTTC.

V is TRBV18 and J is TRBJ2-5, with a tentative D call TRBD1 (5 bases). The CDR3 runs to 13 residues. Germline V gene sequence: CDR1 KGHSH, CDR2 LQKENI. The V end lost 2 bases, the J end lost 5 bases, and 9 bases lay between the germline ends. DNA of the CDR3: TGTGCCAGCTCACCAGGACATCGTGAGACCCAGTACTTC. It codes for CASSPGHRETQYF.